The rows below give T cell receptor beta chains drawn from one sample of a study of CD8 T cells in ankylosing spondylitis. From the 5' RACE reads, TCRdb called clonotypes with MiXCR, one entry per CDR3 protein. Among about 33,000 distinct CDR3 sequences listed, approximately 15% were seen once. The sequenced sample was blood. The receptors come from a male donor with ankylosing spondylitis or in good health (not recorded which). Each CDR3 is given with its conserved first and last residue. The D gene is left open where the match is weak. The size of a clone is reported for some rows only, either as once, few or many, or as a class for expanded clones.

CDR3 protein: CASSQLSGRSYNEQFF
CDR3 DNA: TGCGCCAGCAGCCAACTTAGCGGGAGAAGCTACAATGAGCAGTTCTTC
CDR3 length: 16
D gene: TRBD2
J gene: TRBJ2-1
V gene: TRBV4-1
clone size: .

CDR3 protein: CASSQYETQYF
CDR3 DNA: TGTGCCAGCAGTCAGTATGAGACCCAGTACTTC
CDR3 length: 11
D gene: .
J gene: TRBJ2-5
V gene: TRBV12-3/TRBV12-4
clone size: .

CDR3 protein: CASSKGKDQPQHF
CDR3 DNA: TGTGCCAGCAGTAAGGGCAAGGATCAGCCCCAGCATTTT
CDR3 length: 13
D gene: .
J gene: TRBJ1-5
V gene: TRBV27
clone size: many

CDR3 protein: CASSLGQGHEQFF
CDR3 DNA: TGTGCCAGCAGCTTAGGGCAGGGCCATGAGCAGTTCTTC
CDR3 length: 13
D gene: .
J gene: TRBJ2-1
V gene: TRBV11-3
clone size: .

CDR3 protein: CASSHDREGGELFF
CDR3 DNA: TGTGCCAGCAGCCACGACAGGGAAGGCGGGGAGCTGTTTTTT
CDR3 length: 14
D gene: TRBD1
J gene: TRBJ2-2
V gene: TRBV4-2
clone size: .

CDR3 protein: CASSTRQGAGEQYF
CDR3 DNA: TGTGCCAGCAGCACCCGACAGGGGGCGGGCGAGCAGTACTTC
CDR3 length: 14
D gene: TRBD1
J gene: TRBJ2-7
V gene: TRBV3-1
clone size: few

CDR3 protein: CASSFRLAGSYNEQFF
CDR3 DNA: TGTGCCAGCAGTTTCAGACTAGCGGGCTCCTACAATGAGCAGTTCTTC
CDR3 length: 16
D gene: TRBD2
J gene: TRBJ2-1
V gene: TRBV6-2/TRBV6-3
clone size: .

CDR3 protein: CASSLVTGGQQPQHF
CDR3 DNA: TGTGCCAGCAGCTTAGTGACAGGGGGACAGCAGCCCCAGCATTTT
CDR3 length: 15
D gene: TRBD1
J gene: TRBJ1-5
V gene: TRBV7-2
clone size: .

CDR3 protein: CASSPSPRGRGAFF
CDR3 DNA: TGTGCCAGCAGCCCAAGCCCCAGGGGTCGCGGAGCTTTCTTT
CDR3 length: 14
D gene: .
J gene: TRBJ1-1
V gene: TRBV7-2
clone size: few

CDR3 protein: CASSYSWAVQETQYF
CDR3 DNA: TGTGCCAGCAGTTACTCCTGGGCAGTCCAAGAGACCCAGTACTTC
CDR3 length: 15
D gene: .
J gene: TRBJ2-5
V gene: TRBV6-5
clone size: few

CDR3 protein: CASNRGHETPDTQYF
CDR3 DNA: TGCGCCAGCAACAGGGGCCACGAGACCCCAGATACGCAGTATTTT
CDR3 length: 15
D gene: TRBD1
J gene: TRBJ2-3
V gene: TRBV4-1
clone size: few

CDR3 protein: CASSRGTGELFF
CDR3 DNA: TGTGCCAGCAGCCGAGGGACCGGGGAGCTGTTTTTT
CDR3 length: 12
D gene: .
J gene: TRBJ2-2
V gene: TRBV7-9
clone size: .

CDR3 protein: CSALRARDTKKIGEQYF
CDR3 DNA: TGCAGTGCTTTAAGGGCTCGGGACACTAAAAAAATCGGCGAGCAGTACTTC
CDR3 length: 17
D gene: .
J gene: TRBJ2-7
V gene: TRBV20-1
clone size: .

CDR3 protein: CASSFRRPTGELFF
CDR3 DNA: TGTGCCAGCAGTTTCAGACGGCCAACCGGGGAGCTGTTTTTT
CDR3 length: 14
D gene: .
J gene: TRBJ2-2
V gene: TRBV12-3/TRBV12-4
clone size: many

CDR3 protein: CASRTIGGKVGEQFF
CDR3 DNA: TGCGCCAGCAGAACAATTGGGGGCAAGGTCGGTGAGCAGTTCTTC
CDR3 length: 15
D gene: .
J gene: TRBJ2-1
V gene: TRBV4-1
clone size: .

CDR3 protein: CASSTSRDRNTEAFF
CDR3 DNA: TGTGCCAGCAGCACGAGCCGGGACAGAAACACTGAAGCTTTCTTT
CDR3 length: 15
D gene: TRBD1
J gene: TRBJ1-1
V gene: TRBV5-6
clone size: .

CDR3 protein: CASSSTSGGPDTQYF
CDR3 DNA: TGCGCCAGCAGCTCGACTAGCGGGGGGCCCGATACGCAGTATTTT
CDR3 length: 15
D gene: TRBD2
J gene: TRBJ2-3
V gene: TRBV5-1
clone size: .

CDR3 protein: CSAQDMVGTEAFF
CDR3 DNA: TGCAGTGCGCAGGATATGGTTGGCACTGAAGCTTTCTTT
CDR3 length: 13
D gene: .
J gene: TRBJ1-1
V gene: TRBV20-1
clone size: .

CDR3 protein: CASSFGDGTQYF
CDR3 DNA: TGTGCCAGCAGCTTCGGGGATGGTACGCAGTATTTT
CDR3 length: 12
D gene: .
J gene: TRBJ2-3
V gene: TRBV5-6
clone size: .

CDR3 protein: CASSMRRRGEGYGYTF
CDR3 DNA: TGTGCCAGTAGTATGCGGCGTCGGGGAGAAGGCTATGGCTACACCTTC
CDR3 length: 16
D gene: .
J gene: TRBJ1-2
V gene: TRBV19
clone size: .

CDR3 protein: CASSRGLGADTQYF
CDR3 DNA: TGTGCCAGCAGCCGCGGTTTGGGGGCAGATACGCAGTATTTT
CDR3 length: 14
D gene: .
J gene: TRBJ2-3
V gene: TRBV12-3/TRBV12-4
clone size: few

CDR3 protein: CASSLSGSLEAFF
CDR3 DNA: TGTGCCAGCAGCTTGTCGGGGAGTCTTGAAGCTTTCTTT
CDR3 length: 13
D gene: .
J gene: TRBJ1-1
V gene: TRBV5-4
clone size: .

CDR3 protein: CASRQGSYNEQFF
CDR3 DNA: TGTGCCAGCAGACAGGGCTCCTACAATGAGCAGTTCTTC
CDR3 length: 13
D gene: .
J gene: TRBJ2-1
V gene: TRBV12-3/TRBV12-4
clone size: few

CDR3 protein: CSAAAPSGQETQYF
CDR3 DNA: TGCAGTGCTGCAGCCCCTAGCGGGCAAGAGACCCAGTACTTC
CDR3 length: 14
D gene: TRBD2
J gene: TRBJ2-5
V gene: TRBV20-1
clone size: few

CDR3 protein: CATRRLGNTGELFF
CDR3 DNA: TGTGCCACCAGGCGGTTAGGCAACACCGGGGAGCTGTTTTTT
CDR3 length: 14
D gene: .
J gene: TRBJ2-2
V gene: TRBV15
clone size: .

CDR3 protein: CASNYWAGEGNQPQHF
CDR3 DNA: TGTGCCAGCAATTACTGGGCTGGGGAGGGCAATCAGCCCCAGCATTTT
CDR3 length: 16
D gene: .
J gene: TRBJ1-5
V gene: TRBV6-2/TRBV6-3
clone size: .

CDR3 protein: CASSQDLAGQANTGELFF
CDR3 DNA: TGTGCCAGCAGCCAAGATCTAGCGGGGCAAGCGAACACCGGGGAGCTGTTTTTT
CDR3 length: 18
D gene: TRBD2
J gene: TRBJ2-2
V gene: TRBV14
clone size: medium-sized

CDR3 protein: CASSHGNEQYF
CDR3 DNA: TGTGCCAGCAGCCATGGAAACGAGCAGTACTTC
CDR3 length: 11
D gene: .
J gene: TRBJ2-7
V gene: TRBV14
clone size: .

CDR3 protein: CASSNRGTGQRRDTEAFF
CDR3 DNA: TGCGCCAGCAGCAACCGAGGGACAGGGCAAAGAAGGGACACTGAAGCTTTCTTT
CDR3 length: 18
D gene: TRBD1
J gene: TRBJ1-1
V gene: TRBV5-1
clone size: .

CDR3 protein: CASIDSGTANTGELFF
CDR3 DNA: TGCGCCAGCATTGATTCCGGGACAGCTAACACCGGGGAGCTGTTTTTT
CDR3 length: 16
D gene: TRBD1
J gene: TRBJ2-2
V gene: TRBV5-1
clone size: .

CDR3 protein: CATSGDDGTEAFF
CDR3 DNA: TGTGCCACCAGCGGGGATGATGGCACTGAAGCTTTCTTT
CDR3 length: 13
D gene: .
J gene: TRBJ1-1
V gene: TRBV15
clone size: few

CDR3 protein: CASSQIAGIQETQYF
CDR3 DNA: TGTGCCAGCAGTCAGATAGCGGGGATCCAAGAGACCCAGTACTTC
CDR3 length: 15
D gene: TRBD2
J gene: TRBJ2-5
V gene: TRBV6-2/TRBV6-3
clone size: .

CDR3 protein: CASSPLASGGADTQYF
CDR3 DNA: TGTGCCAGCAGTCCCCTGGCTAGCGGGGGGGCCGATACGCAGTATTTT
CDR3 length: 16
D gene: TRBD2
J gene: TRBJ2-3
V gene: TRBV28
clone size: .

CDR3 protein: CSITGPGSQDTQYF
CDR3 DNA: TGCAGCATTACAGGGCCGGGGTCACAAGATACGCAGTATTTT
CDR3 length: 14
D gene: .
J gene: TRBJ2-3
V gene: TRBV29-1
clone size: few

CDR3 protein: CASSKGQPNTEAFF
CDR3 DNA: TGTGCCAGCAGCAAAGGACAGCCGAACACTGAAGCTTTCTTT
CDR3 length: 14
D gene: .
J gene: TRBJ1-1
V gene: TRBV12-3/TRBV12-4
clone size: .

CDR3 protein: CSAAVGTDTQYF
CDR3 DNA: TGCAGTGCTGCCGTTGGCACAGATACGCAGTATTTT
CDR3 length: 12
D gene: .
J gene: TRBJ2-3
V gene: TRBV20-1
clone size: few

CDR3 protein: CAISREGTGANVLTF
CDR3 DNA: TGTGCCATCAGTCGAGAAGGTACCGGGGCCAACGTCCTGACTTTC
CDR3 length: 15
D gene: .
J gene: TRBJ2-6
V gene: TRBV10-3
clone size: .

CDR3 protein: CSVDARRWGTDTQYF
CDR3 DNA: TGCAGCGTTGATGCCAGGCGTTGGGGCACAGATACGCAGTATTTT
CDR3 length: 15
D gene: .
J gene: TRBJ2-3
V gene: TRBV29-1
clone size: .

CDR3 protein: CSVCGSSYEQYF
CDR3 DNA: TGCAGCGTTTGCGGATCCTCCTACGAGCAGTACTTC
CDR3 length: 12
D gene: .
J gene: TRBJ2-7
V gene: TRBV29-1
clone size: few

CDR3 protein: CATSEGGWTANTGELFF
CDR3 DNA: TGTGCCACCAGTGAGGGGGGATGGACAGCGAACACCGGGGAGCTGTTTTTT
CDR3 length: 17
D gene: .
J gene: TRBJ2-2
V gene: TRBV24-1
clone size: many

CDR3 protein: CASSRRLPNTDTQYF
CDR3 DNA: TGTGCCAGTAGTCGGAGGCTTCCCAACACAGATACGCAGTATTTT
CDR3 length: 15
D gene: .
J gene: TRBJ2-3
V gene: TRBV19
clone size: .

CDR3 protein: CASSFTRGKNEQYF
CDR3 DNA: TGTGCCAGCAGTTTTACCAGGGGAAAAAACGAGCAGTACTTC
CDR3 length: 14
D gene: .
J gene: TRBJ2-7
V gene: TRBV28
clone size: .

CDR3 protein: CATSRAGRGTEAFF
CDR3 DNA: TGTGCCACCAGCAGGGCTGGAAGGGGCACTGAAGCTTTCTTT
CDR3 length: 14
D gene: .
J gene: TRBJ1-1
V gene: TRBV15
clone size: .

CDR3 protein: CASSLLAVQETQYF
CDR3 DNA: TGTGCCAGCAGCCTACTAGCGGTCCAAGAGACCCAGTACTTC
CDR3 length: 14
D gene: TRBD2
J gene: TRBJ2-5
V gene: TRBV6-1
clone size: .

CDR3 protein: CATSRRTGGFYEQYF
CDR3 DNA: TGTGCCACCAGCAGACGGACAGGGGGCTTCTACGAGCAGTACTTC
CDR3 length: 15
D gene: TRBD1
J gene: TRBJ2-7
V gene: TRBV15
clone size: .

CDR3 protein: CASSLMFNPNTEAFF
CDR3 DNA: TGTGCCAGCAGCTTAATGTTCAATCCGAACACTGAAGCTTTCTTT
CDR3 length: 15
D gene: .
J gene: TRBJ1-1
V gene: TRBV11-2
clone size: .

CDR3 protein: CASSLTGGVDEAFF
CDR3 DNA: TGTGCCAGCAGCTTAACAGGGGGCGTGGATGAAGCTTTCTTT
CDR3 length: 14
D gene: TRBD1
J gene: TRBJ1-1
V gene: TRBV7-2
clone size: many

CDR3 protein: CASSPLRLDTQYF
CDR3 DNA: TGTGCCAGCAGCCCCCTTCGGTTGGATACGCAGTATTTT
CDR3 length: 13
D gene: .
J gene: TRBJ2-3
V gene: TRBV3-1
clone size: .

CDR3 protein: CASSYRTSGSSEQFF
CDR3 DNA: TGTGCCAGCAGTTATCGGACTAGCGGGAGCAGTGAGCAGTTCTTC
CDR3 length: 15
D gene: TRBD2
J gene: TRBJ2-1
V gene: TRBV27
clone size: few